This TCR beta chain was obtained from a study of T cells after yellow fever vaccination (dated by TCRdb to between 2018 and 2020). Broadly, across the study: Libraries from fractions with low cell numbers were prepared with the SMART-Seq v4 Ultra Low Input RNA kit. The cohort comprised two healthy male donors, one aged 18 to 29 and one aged 30 to 40 years. Bulk TCR alpha and beta repertoires were sequenced longitudinally to track T-cell clones before and after primary and booster YFV17D yellow fever vaccination. Bulk PBMC replicates and cell subsets were isolated from blood drawn at multiple timepoints before and after both primary and secondary immunization. Broader findings and caveats from the paper: The secondary T-cell response was found to be weaker but faster than the primary response, with a peak reached on day 5 rather than on day 15. The study included only a couple of donors, which limits how far the findings can be generalized. Most clones expanded after primary vaccination were re-detected after the booster (around 96% of CD4 and about nine tenths of CD8), suggesting broad memory maintenance. A small fraction of clonotypes appeared in both the CD4 and CD8 compartments, likely as a result of convergent recombination. Computational filtering was required because FACS-sorted repertoires could contain abundant contaminating clonotypes from the bulk population.

This clonotype was picked up a small number of times. Which antigen it targets is not known. No much larger clone exists at a distance of one base, and base qualities are not known. The CDR3 runs 13 amino acids, cysteine and phenylalanine included. Only the CDR3 DNA is retained, 39 bases long and in frame from the first base. Reading the germline V gene gives CDR1 MNHEY and CDR2 SVGAGI. Trimming removed 6 bases from V and 11 bases from J, leaving 19 bases between the germline ends. Sample treatment or condition, as interpreted from the label and publication: live attenuated yellow fever vaccine strain. At every blood-draw timepoint, two biological replicates of bulk PBMCs were collected. A standard Ficoll-Paque protocol was used to isolate PBMCs from peripheral blood. TriZol was used to extract RNA from bulk PBMCs, from CD4 and CD8 fractions, and from dextramer-positive and dextramer-negative fractions.

Data came from an Illumina NovaSeq 6000. Synthesis of TCR cDNA relied on 5'RACE template switching, a step that introduced a universal primer site along with unique molecular identifiers. Priming of cDNA synthesis was performed from both the TCR alpha and TCR beta constant segments. Libraries were amplified in two PCR steps, with sample barcodes and sequencing adapters added in the second step. Sequencing of the libraries was done on either Illumina HiSeq 2500 (2x100 bp) or NovaSeq (2x150 bp). The paper's processing steps were these. MIGEC was used to demultiplex reads and collapse the reads into UMI consensus sequences, and MiXCR was used for V(D)J alignment. Using edgeR on replicate PBMC samples, clonotypes were called vaccine-responding if FDR was below 0.01 and the log2 fold change was above 5 up to day 15. CD4 or CD8 identity was assigned to each bulk clonotype according to whether the clonotype was present at higher abundance in the sequenced CD4 repertoire or the sequenced CD8 repertoire. TCRdb trimmed public reads at Q25 via fastp, called clones via MiXCR and kept in-frame beta chains. Each CDR3 protein gets just one entry, which takes the most common genes and DNA from the rows behind it. The V and J calls and clone size come from TCRdb's table, not from the authors' own analysis. The sample table shows about 310,000 distinct CDR3 sequences, and roughly 3.5% are seen once. The ten largest clones take up around 24% of the sample.

The material sequenced was PBMCs, taken on the day of the yellow fever booster vaccination. This receptor was taken from a man between 18 and 29 years old who received the YFV17D yellow fever vaccine. The sequence is built from TRBV6-5 and TRBJ1-1; TRBD1 might be the D gene, on 6 matching bases. DNA sequence: TGTGCCAGCAGCCCAGGGGTCGGATACAGGGCTTTCTTT. This codes for CASSPGVGYRAFF.